These 19 T cell receptor beta chains were sequenced from one sample in a study of T-cell memory formation after mild COVID-19. TCRdb reanalysed the 5' RACE reads using MiXCR and keeps one entry per CDR3 protein. This table has roughly 250,000 distinct CDR3 sequences, approximately 16% appearing once. Sequenced sample: PBMCs or a T cell subset sorted from them (not recorded which). The receptors derive from a man aged 18 to 35 who had mild COVID-19 (a few samples of this study predate the infection). Cell type and time point are not known.

This clonotype was seen more than once but under ten times. The chain uses TRBV4-3 and TRBJ1-2, with TRBD1 as a possible D gene (5 bases). Trimming left V 4 bases short and J 3 bases short, with 12 bases between. The CDR3 spans 14 residues. Per the germline V gene, CDR1 is LGHNA and CDR2 is YSLEER. The CDR3 region is CASSLIWGDYGYTF. The CDR3 DNA sequence: TGCGCCAGCAGCCTTATTTGGGGGGACTATGGCTACACCTTC.

The rearrangement joins TRBV30 to TRBJ2-7; D gene uncertain. CDR1 is GTSNPN and CDR2 is SVGIG in the germline V gene (reference sequence). The CDR3 is 11 amino acids. Between the trimmed V and J ends, which lost 8 bases and 4 bases, there was a span of 12 bases. The DNA for the CDR3 is TGTGCCACCTACACGAATTACGAGCAGTACTTC. Its translation: CATYTNYEQYF.

Here the CDR3 reads CASSADRAGTGELFF. CDR3 bases: TGTGCCAGCAGCGCGGACAGGGCTGGGACCGGGGAGCTGTTTTTT. The V call is TRBV7-2, the J call TRBJ2-2, with 8 bases identical to TRBD1. CDR1 is SGHTA and CDR2 is FQGNSA in the germline V gene. The length of the CDR3 is 15 residues. With V trimmed by 5 bases and J by 5 bases, 7 bases remained unmatched.

As DNA, the CDR3 is TGCGCCAGCAGCCAAGGAGGGAGGTTTTCCTACGAGCAGTACTTC. Protein: CASSQGGRFSYEQYF. The rearrangement uses TRBV4-1 and TRBJ2-7; the D gene is possibly TRBD2 (6 bases). The CDR3 contains 15 residues. Trimming took 1 base from V and 1 from J, leaving 11 bases between them. From germline, CDR1 is MGHRA and CDR2 YSYEKL.

The chain recombines TRBV24-1 with TRBJ2-5; the D gene is possibly TRBD2 (5 bases). The CDR3 has 14 amino acids. Trimming shortened V by 4 bases and J by 0 bases, and 8 bases separated the two germline ends. Germline CDR1 is KGHDR and CDR2 is SFDVKD. The CDR3 spells CATSDHGNQETQYF. DNA for the CDR3: TGTGCCACCAGTGACCACGGGAACCAAGAGACCCAGTACTTC.

This clonotype appeared a few times. The chain employs TRBV4-3 and TRBJ2-1; 9 nucleotides match TRBD1. CDR1 is LGHNA, CDR2 YSLEER, per germline. The V gene end was trimmed by 3 bases and the J gene end by 2 bases; junction bases not matched to a gene: 5. CDR3 length: 16 amino acids. CDR3 in DNA: TGCGCCAGCAGCCACCACAGGGGGCTTACCTACAATGAGCAGTTCTTC. It codes for CASSHHRGLTYNEQFF.

The chain couples TRBV6-2 or TRBV6-3 to TRBJ1-1, with D uncertain. Germline CDR1 reads MNHEY; CDR2 reads SVGEGT. Trimming shortened V by 2 bases and J by 4 bases, and 20 bases separated the two germline ends. There are 17 residues in the CDR3. CDR3 protein: CASSYRLGSLSGTEAFF. CDR3 sequence (DNA): TGTGCCAGCAGTTACCGACTTGGGAGTCTAAGTGGCACTGAAGCTTTCTTT.

V gene TRBV7-2 combines with J gene TRBJ2-2; TRBD1 is a possible D gene (6 bases). The ends were cut back, 3 bases at V and 4 bases at J, with 15 bases in the middle. Germline lookup yields CDR1 SGHTA and CDR2 FQGNSA. The length of the CDR3 is 16 residues. The DNA for the CDR3 is TGTGCCAGCAGCTTGGGCCGGACAGCAGGCACCGGGGAGCTGTTTTTT. Its translation is CASSLGRTAGTGELFF.

This clonotype showed up just a few times. V is TRBV7-9 and J is TRBJ2-5; maybe TRBD1 (6 bases). The length of the CDR3 is 15 residues. The V end lost 5 bases, the J end lost 7 bases, and 20 bases lay between the germline ends. Germline lookup yields CDR1 SEHNR and CDR2 FQNEAQ (reference sequence). CDR3 region: CASSQDLDSPRTQYF. The CDR3 nucleotides read TGTGCCAGCAGCCAGGATCTGGACAGTCCTAGGACCCAGTACTTC.

The chain is built from TRBV5-1 and TRBJ1-6; D is possibly TRBD1 (5 bases). The germline CDR1 and CDR2 sequences are SGHRS and YFSETQ. The CDR3 runs to 13 residues. Between the trimmed V and J ends, which lost 0 bases and 8 bases, there was a span of 6 bases. In DNA form, the CDR3 reads TGCGCCAGCAGCTTGGTGGGGGATTCACCCCTCCACTTT. It is translated as CASSLVGDSPLHF.

This chain uses TRBV6-5 with TRBJ1-6; TRBD1 might be the D (5 bases). Trimming took 0 bases from V and 8 from J, leaving 11 bases between them. This CDR3 is built from 15 residues. From germline, CDR1 is MNHEY and CDR2 SVGAGI. The CDR3 nucleotides read TGTGCCAGCAGTTACTCCGACAGTTCCGATTCACCCCTCCACTTT. This encodes CASSYSDSSDSPLHF.

V gene TRBV7-6 combines with J gene TRBJ1-2; 7 bases map to TRBD1. Germline V lookup: CDR1 SGHVS, CDR2 FNYEAQ. The CDR3 loop spans 13 amino acids. With V trimmed by 7 bases and J by 3 bases, 5 bases remained unmatched. Here the CDR3 reads CASKAGTDYGYTF. DNA of the CDR3: TGTGCCAGCAAGGCCGGGACAGACTATGGCTACACCTTC.

This clonotype showed up just a few times. The gene calls are TRBV5-1 and TRBJ1-6, with D maybe TRBD1 (5 bases). Trimming took 4 bases from V and 8 from J, leaving 16 bases between them. The CDR3 spans 15 residues. The germline V gene has CDR1 SGHRS and CDR2 YFSETQ. The CDR3, as DNA: TGCGCCAGCAGCCCGGACGGACCCAGGGATTCACCCCTCCACTTT. It is translated as CASSPDGPRDSPLHF.

The chain uses TRBV4-1 and TRBJ1-5, with D perhaps TRBD1 (5 bases). The CDR3 is 15 residues long. The V end was cut by 4 bases, the J end by 4 bases, with 14 bases between. Germline assignment: CDR1 MGHRA and CDR2 YSYEKL. The CDR3 bases are TGCGCCAGCAGCCTTGGAGGCAGGGATAATCAGCCCCAGCATTTT. Its translation is CASSLGGRDNQPQHF.

The chain is built from TRBV4-3 and TRBJ1-1; 7 nucleotides line up with TRBD1. This CDR3 has 14 amino acids. Per germline, CDR1 LGHNA and CDR2 YSLEER. V lost 3 bases and J lost 3; bases outside the gene matches: 4. CDR3 in DNA: TGCGCCAGCAGCCATCCCGACAGGGACACTGAAGCTTTCTTT. Its protein product is CASSHPDRDTEAFF.

This clonotype was observed a handful of times. This chain uses TRBV14 with TRBJ2-5, with 7 bases matching TRBD2. Germline V gene lookup returns CDR1 SGHDN and CDR2 FVKESK. Losses at the gene ends were 5 bases for V and 4 bases for J; bases not matched to a gene: 4. There are 13 residues in the CDR3. The CDR3 DNA sequence: TGTGCCAGCAGCGGACTAGTGGGAGAGACCCAGTACTTC. It encodes CASSGLVGETQYF.

The chain links TRBV6-1 to TRBJ2-5; 8 bases match TRBD2. Looked up from germline, CDR1 is MNHNS and CDR2 is SASEGT. Trimming cost V 8 bases and J 1 base; bases outside gene matches: 9. This CDR3 is 15 amino acids long. CDR3 in DNA: TGTGCCAGCCGGTCCGGCGGGGGGCTCCAAGAGACCCAGTACTTC. It specifies CASRSGGGLQETQYF.

This clonotype has ten or more counts. CDR3 in DNA: TGCGCCAGCAGCCGGGACACTGAAGCTTTCTTT. This sequence encodes CASSRDTEAFF. The genes are TRBV5-1 and TRBJ1-1; no reliable D call. The CDR3 is 11 residues long. The germline gives CDR1 SGHRS, CDR2 YFSETQ. Trimming left V 4 bases short and J 3 bases short, with 4 bases between.

The chain is built from TRBV4-3 and TRBJ2-1; no clear D gene. CDR3 length equals 19 residues. The germline V gene has CDR1 LGHNA and CDR2 YSLEER. V was pared by 4 bases and J by 3 bases, with 25 bases between. The CDR3 DNA reads as TGCGCCAGCAGCCGAGACCACCGGTGGGGTGACCCCGACTACAATGAGCAGTTCTTC. Translation gives CASSRDHRWGDPDYNEQFF.